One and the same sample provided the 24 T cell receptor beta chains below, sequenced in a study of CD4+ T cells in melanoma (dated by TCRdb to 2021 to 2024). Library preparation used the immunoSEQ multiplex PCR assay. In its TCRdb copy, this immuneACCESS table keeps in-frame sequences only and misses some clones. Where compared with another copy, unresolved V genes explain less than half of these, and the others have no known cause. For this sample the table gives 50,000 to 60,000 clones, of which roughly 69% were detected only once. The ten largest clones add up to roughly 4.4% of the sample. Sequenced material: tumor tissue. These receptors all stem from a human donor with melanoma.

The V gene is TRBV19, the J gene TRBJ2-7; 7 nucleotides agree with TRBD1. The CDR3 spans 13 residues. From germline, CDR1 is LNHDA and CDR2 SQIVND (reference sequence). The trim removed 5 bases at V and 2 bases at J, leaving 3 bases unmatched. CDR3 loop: CASSDRVTYEQYF. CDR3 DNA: TGTGCCAGTAGTGACAGGGTTACCTACGAGCAGTACTTC.

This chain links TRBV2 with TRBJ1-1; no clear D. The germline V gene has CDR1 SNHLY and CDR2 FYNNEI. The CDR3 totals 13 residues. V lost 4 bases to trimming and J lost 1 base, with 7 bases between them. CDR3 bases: TGTGCCAGCAGTGCCGATAGGAACACTGAAGCTTTCTTT. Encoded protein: CASSADRNTEAFF.

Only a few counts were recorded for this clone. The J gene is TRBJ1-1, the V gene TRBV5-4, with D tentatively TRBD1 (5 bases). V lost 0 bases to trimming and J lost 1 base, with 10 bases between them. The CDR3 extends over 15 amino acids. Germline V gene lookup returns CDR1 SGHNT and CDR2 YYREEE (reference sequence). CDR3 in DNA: TGTGCCAGCAGCTTGGTTGGGGGGAGGAACACTGAAGCTTTCTTT. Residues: CASSLVGGRNTEAFF.

The CDR3 spells CASSEERTGGYSNQPQHF. In DNA form, the CDR3 reads TGTGCCAGCAGTGAAGAACGGACAGGGGGTTATAGCAATCAGCCCCAGCATTTT. This sequence joins TRBV2 and TRBJ1-5, with 10 bases identical to TRBD1. The CDR3 is made up of 18 amino acids. Per germline, CDR1 SNHLY and CDR2 FYNNEI. J gave up 0 bases and V 1 base, and 6 bases lay outside the gene matches.

The CDR3 loop reads CASRKIGGYTF. CDR3 DNA: TGTGCCAGCAGAAAGATCGGAGGCTACACCTTC. The V call is TRBV6-5, the J call TRBJ1-2; D call uncertain. This CDR3 region has 11 residues. The germline V gene has CDR1 MNHEY and CDR2 SVGAGI. The V gene lost 6 bases and the J gene lost 8 bases, with 10 bases spanning the gap.

CDR3 loop: CASSITGSDTQYF. In DNA, the CDR3 is TGTGCCAGCAGTATAACAGGGTCAGATACGCAGTATTTT. The chain uses TRBV6-1 and TRBJ2-3, with D maybe TRBD1 (6 bases). V shed 5 bases and J shed 4 bases, with 10 bases lying between them. Germline lookup yields CDR1 MNHNS and CDR2 SASEGT. This CDR3 is 13 amino acids long.

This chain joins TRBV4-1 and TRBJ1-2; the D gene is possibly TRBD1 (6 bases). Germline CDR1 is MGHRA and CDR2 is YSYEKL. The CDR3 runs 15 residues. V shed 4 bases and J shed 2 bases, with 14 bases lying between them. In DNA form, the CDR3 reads TGCGCCAGCAGCCCCGGACAGCTTTCCAACTATGGCTACACCTTC. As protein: CASSPGQLSNYGYTF.

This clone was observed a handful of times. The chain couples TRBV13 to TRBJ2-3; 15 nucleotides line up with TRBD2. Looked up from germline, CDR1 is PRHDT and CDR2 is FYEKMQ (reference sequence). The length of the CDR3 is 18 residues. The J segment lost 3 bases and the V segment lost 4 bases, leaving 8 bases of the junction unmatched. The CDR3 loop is CASSSRTSGGDKTDTQYF. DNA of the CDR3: TGTGCCAGCAGCTCCAGGACTAGCGGGGGGGATAAGACAGATACGCAGTATTTT.

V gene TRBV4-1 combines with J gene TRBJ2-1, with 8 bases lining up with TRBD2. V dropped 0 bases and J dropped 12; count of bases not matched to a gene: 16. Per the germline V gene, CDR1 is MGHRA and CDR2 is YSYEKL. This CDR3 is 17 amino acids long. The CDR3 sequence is CASSQDSTSGLLIGQFF. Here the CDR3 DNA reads TGCGCCAGCAGCCAAGATAGTACTAGCGGACTGCTAATTGGGCAGTTCTTC.

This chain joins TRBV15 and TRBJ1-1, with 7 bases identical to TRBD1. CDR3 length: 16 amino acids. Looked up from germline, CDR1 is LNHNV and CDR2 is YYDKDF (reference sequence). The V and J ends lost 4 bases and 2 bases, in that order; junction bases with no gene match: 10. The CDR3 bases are TGTGCCACCAGCAACAACAGGGGCGCGACTAACACTGAAGCTTTCTTT. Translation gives CATSNNRGATNTEAFF.

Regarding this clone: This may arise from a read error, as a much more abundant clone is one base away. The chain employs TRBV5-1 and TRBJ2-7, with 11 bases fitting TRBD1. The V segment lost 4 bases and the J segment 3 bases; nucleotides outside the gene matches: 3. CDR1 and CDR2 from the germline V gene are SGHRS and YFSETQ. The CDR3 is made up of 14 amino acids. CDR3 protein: CASSGGTGGYEQYF. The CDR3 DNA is TGCGCCAGCAGCGGCGGGACAGGGGGCTACGAGCAGTACTTC. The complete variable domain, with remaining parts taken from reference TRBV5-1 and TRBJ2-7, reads KAGVTQTPRYLIKTRGQQVTLSCSPISGHRSVSWYQQTPGQGLQFLFEYFSETQRNKGNFPGRFSGRQFSNSRSEMNVSTLELGDSALYLCASSGGTGGYEQYFGPGTRLTVT.

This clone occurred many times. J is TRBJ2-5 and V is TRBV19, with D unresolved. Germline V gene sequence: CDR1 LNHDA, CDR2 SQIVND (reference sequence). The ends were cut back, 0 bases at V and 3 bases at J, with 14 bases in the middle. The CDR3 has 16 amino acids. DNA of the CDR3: TGTGCCAGTAGTATAGATCTTCGGAATTGGGAAGAGACCCAGTACTTC. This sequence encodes CASSIDLRNWEETQYF.

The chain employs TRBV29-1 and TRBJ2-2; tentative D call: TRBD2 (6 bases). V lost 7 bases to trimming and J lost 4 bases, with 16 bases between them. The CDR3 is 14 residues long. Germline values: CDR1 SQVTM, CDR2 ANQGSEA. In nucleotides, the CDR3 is TGCAGCGGCCGTTGGGACTCCATCACCGGGGAGCTGTTTTTT. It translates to CSGRWDSITGELFF.

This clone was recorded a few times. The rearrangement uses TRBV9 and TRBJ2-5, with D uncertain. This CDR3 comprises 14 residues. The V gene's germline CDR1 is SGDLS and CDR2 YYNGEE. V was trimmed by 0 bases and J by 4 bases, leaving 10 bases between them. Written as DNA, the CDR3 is TGTGCCAGCAGCGTAGGTGGTGGGCGAGAGACCCAGTACTTC. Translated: CASSVGGGRETQYF.

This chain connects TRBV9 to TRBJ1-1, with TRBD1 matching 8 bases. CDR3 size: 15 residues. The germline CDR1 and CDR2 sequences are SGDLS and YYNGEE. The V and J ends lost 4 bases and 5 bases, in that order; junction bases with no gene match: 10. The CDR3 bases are TGTGCCAGCAGCTATGGGACAGGTCGGGAAACTGAAGCTTTCTTT. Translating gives CASSYGTGRETEAFF.

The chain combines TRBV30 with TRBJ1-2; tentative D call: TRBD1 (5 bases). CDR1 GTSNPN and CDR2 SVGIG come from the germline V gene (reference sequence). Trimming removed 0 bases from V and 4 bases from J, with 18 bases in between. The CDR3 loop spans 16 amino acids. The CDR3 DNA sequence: TGTGCCTGGAGTGTACTCCCGGGACTAATTGTCTATGGCTACACCTTC. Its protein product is CAWSVLPGLIVYGYTF.

The CDR3 loop reads CASSGQGGNTEAFF. Written as DNA, the CDR3 is TGTGCCAGCAGCGGACAGGGAGGGAACACTGAAGCTTTCTTT. The gene calls are TRBV2 and TRBJ1-1; TRBD1 agrees at 8 bases. Trimming removed 6 bases from V and 1 base from J; junction bases left unmatched: 4. In germline, CDR1 is SNHLY, CDR2 FYNNEI. The CDR3 is made up of 14 amino acids.

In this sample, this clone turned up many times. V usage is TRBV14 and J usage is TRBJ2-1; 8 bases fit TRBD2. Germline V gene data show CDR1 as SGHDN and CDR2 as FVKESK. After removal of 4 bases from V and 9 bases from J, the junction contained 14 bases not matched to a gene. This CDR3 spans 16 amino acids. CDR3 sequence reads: CASSPVVGLGGTEQFF. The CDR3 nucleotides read TGTGCCAGCAGCCCAGTGGTGGGACTAGGGGGGACTGAGCAGTTCTTC.

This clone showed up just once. The DNA for the CDR3 is TGTGCCAGCAGCTTAGAGGCGGAAGAAGCTTTCTTT. Amino acid sequence: CASSLEAEEAFF. The genes are TRBV7-9 and TRBJ1-1; no clear D gene. Trimming removed 1 base from V and 8 bases from J, with 8 bases in between. This CDR3 is built from 12 residues. Looked up from germline, CDR1 is SEHNR and CDR2 is FQNEAQ (reference sequence).

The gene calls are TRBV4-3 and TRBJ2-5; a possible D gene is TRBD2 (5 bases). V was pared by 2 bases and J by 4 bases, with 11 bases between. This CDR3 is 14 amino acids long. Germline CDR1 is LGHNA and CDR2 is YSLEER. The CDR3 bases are TGCGCCAGCAGCCAAAATAGCGTAGGAGAGACCCAGTACTTC. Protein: CASSQNSVGETQYF.

As DNA, the CDR3 is TGTGCCAGTAGTATTCCCCCCTTGGGGAACACTGAAGCTTTCTTT. This translates into CASSIPPLGNTEAFF. J is TRBJ1-1 and V is TRBV19; D remains ambiguous. CDR1 is LNHDA and CDR2 is SQIVND in the germline V gene (reference sequence). The CDR3 covers 15 residues. V lost 3 bases to trimming and J lost 1 base, with 12 bases between them.

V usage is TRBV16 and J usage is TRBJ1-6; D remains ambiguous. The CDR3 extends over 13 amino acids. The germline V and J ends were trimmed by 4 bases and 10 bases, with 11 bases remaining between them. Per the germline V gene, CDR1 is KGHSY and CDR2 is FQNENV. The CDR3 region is CASSRSLGSPLHF. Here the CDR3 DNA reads TGTGCCAGCAGCCGATCTCTCGGCTCACCCCTCCACTTT.

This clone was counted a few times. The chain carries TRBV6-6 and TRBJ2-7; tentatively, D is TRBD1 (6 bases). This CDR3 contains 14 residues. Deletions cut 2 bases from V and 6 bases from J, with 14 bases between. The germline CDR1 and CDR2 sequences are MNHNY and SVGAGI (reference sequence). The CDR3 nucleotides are TGTGCCAGCAGTTACCGGCAGGGGTTCGTCGAGCAGTACTTC. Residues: CASSYRQGFVEQYF.

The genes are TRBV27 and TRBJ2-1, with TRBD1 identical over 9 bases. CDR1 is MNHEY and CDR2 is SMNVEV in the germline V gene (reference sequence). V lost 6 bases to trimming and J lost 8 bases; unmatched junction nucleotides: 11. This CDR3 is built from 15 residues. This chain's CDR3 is CASRQETGGVYEQFF. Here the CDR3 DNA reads TGTGCCAGCAGGCAGGAGACAGGGGGTGTATATGAGCAGTTCTTC.